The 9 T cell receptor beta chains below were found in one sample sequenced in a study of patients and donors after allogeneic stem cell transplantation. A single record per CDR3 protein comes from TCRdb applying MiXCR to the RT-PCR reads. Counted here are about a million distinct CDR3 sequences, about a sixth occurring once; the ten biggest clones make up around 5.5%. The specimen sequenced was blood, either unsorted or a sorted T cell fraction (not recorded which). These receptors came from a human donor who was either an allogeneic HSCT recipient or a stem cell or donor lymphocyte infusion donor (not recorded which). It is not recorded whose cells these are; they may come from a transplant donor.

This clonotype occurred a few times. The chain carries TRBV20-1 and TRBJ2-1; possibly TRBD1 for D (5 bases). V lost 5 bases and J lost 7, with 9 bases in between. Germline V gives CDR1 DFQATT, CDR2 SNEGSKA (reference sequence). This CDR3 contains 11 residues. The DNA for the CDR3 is TGCAGTGCTCACAGGTGGAATGAGCAGTTCTTC. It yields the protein CSAHRWNEQFF.

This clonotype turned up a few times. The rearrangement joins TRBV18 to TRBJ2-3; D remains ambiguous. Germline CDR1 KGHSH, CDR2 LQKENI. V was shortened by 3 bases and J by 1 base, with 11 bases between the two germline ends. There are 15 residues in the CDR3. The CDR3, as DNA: TGTGCCAGCTCACCTGGAGCATGGCGCACAGATACGCAGTATTTT. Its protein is CASSPGAWRTDTQYF.

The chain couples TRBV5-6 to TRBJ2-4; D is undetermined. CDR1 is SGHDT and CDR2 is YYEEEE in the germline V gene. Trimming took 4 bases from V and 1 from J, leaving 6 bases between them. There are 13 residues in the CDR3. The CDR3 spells CASSDGAKNIQYF. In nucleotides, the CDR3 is TGTGCCAGCAGCGACGGGGCCAAAAACATTCAGTACTTC.

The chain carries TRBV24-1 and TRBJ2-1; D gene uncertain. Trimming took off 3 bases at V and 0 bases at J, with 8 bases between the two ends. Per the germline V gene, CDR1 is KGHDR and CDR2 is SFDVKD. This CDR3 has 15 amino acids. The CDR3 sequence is CATSDLYSSYNEQFF. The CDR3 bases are TGTGCCACCAGTGATCTATACAGCTCCTACAATGAGCAGTTCTTC.

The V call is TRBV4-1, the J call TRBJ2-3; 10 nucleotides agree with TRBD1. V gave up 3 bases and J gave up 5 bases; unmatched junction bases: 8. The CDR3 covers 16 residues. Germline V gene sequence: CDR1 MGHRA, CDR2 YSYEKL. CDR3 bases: TGCGCCAGCAGCCATATCTCGGGACAGGGGAAAGATACGCAGTATTTT. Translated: CASSHISGQGKDTQYF.

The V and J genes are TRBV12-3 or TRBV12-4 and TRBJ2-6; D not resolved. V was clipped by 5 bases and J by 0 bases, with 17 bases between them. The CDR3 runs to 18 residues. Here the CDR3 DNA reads TGTGCCAGCAGTCAGACGGGTTTCCCTAGCTCTGGGGCCAACGTCCTGACTTTC. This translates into CASSQTGFPSSGANVLTF.

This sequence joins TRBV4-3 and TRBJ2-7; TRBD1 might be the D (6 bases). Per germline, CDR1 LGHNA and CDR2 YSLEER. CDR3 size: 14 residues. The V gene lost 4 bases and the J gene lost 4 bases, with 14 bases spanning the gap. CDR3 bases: TGCGCCAGCAGCCCGGACAGATTCGCTTACGAGCAGTACTTC. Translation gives CASSPDRFAYEQYF.

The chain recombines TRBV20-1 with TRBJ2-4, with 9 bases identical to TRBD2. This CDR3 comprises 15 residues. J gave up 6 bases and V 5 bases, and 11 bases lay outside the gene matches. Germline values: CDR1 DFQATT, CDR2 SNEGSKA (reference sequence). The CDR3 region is CSAPSGASAGNIQYF. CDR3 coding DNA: TGCAGTGCTCCTAGCGGGGCCTCAGCGGGAAACATTCAGTACTTC.

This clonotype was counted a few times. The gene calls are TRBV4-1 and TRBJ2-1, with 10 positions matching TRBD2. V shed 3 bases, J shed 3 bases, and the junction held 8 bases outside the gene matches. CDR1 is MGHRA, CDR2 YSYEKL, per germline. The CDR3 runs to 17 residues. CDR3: CASSQVSSGSFYNEQFF. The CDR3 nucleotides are TGCGCCAGCAGCCAGGTTTCTAGCGGGAGTTTCTACAATGAGCAGTTCTTC.